This TCR beta chain was profiled in a study of CD8+CD57+ T cells in acquired aplastic anemia. Template material for TCR beta VDJ and CDR3 profiling consisted of genomic DNA. TCRdb recomputed calls from the reads with MiXCR, one row per CDR3 protein. The sample contains 300,000 or so distinct CDR3 sequences, around 60% of which appear only once. Germline lookup yields CDR1 MNHEY and CDR2 SVGAGI. Trimming took 5 bases from V and 1 from J, leaving 18 bases between them. This CDR3 is built from 18 residues. The sequence was obtained from a human donor with severe aplastic anemia or a healthy control (not recorded which). This rearrangement joins TRBV6-5 to TRBJ2-6; weak D call: TRBD1 (6 bases). Sequencing used sorted CD4+, CD8+, or CD8+CD57+ T cells (not recorded which) from PBMCs. CDR3 in DNA: TGTGCCAGCAGTCGAGCCGTACAGGGTCTGTCTGGGGCCAACGTCCTGACTTTC. Translated: CASSRAVQGLSGANVLTF.